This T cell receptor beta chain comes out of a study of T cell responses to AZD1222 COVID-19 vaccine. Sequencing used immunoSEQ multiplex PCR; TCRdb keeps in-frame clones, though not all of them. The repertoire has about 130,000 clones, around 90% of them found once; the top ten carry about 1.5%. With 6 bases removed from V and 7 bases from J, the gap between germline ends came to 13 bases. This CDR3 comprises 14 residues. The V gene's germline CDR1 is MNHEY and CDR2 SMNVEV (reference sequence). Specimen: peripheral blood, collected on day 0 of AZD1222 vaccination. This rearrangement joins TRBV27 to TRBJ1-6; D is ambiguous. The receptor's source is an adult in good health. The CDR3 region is CASSPAGWNSPLHF. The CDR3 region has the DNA TGTGCCAGCAGCCCAGCGGGGTGGAATTCACCCCTCCACTTT.